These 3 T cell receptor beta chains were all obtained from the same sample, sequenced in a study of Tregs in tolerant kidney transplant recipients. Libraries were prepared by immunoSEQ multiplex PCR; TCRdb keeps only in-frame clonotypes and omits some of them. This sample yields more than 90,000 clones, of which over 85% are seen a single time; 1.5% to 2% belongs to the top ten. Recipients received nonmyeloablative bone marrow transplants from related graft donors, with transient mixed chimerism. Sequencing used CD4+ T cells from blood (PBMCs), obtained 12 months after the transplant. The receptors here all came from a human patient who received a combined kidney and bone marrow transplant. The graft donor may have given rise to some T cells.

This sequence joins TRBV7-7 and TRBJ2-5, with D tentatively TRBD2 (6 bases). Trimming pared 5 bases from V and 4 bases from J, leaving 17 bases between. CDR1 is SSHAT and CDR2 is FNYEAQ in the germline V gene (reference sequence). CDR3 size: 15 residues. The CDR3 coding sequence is TGTGCCAGCAGCCCCGTGGGGGGACGGGGAGAGACCCAGTACTTC. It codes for CASSPVGGRGETQYF.

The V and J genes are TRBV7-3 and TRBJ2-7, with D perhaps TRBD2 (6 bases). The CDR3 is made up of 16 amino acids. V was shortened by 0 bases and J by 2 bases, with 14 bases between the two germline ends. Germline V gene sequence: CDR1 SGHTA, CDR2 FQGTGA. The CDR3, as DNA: TGTGCCAGCAGCTTAACGGGCCCCCCGGGGGCCTACGAGCAGTACTTC. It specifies CASSLTGPPGAYEQYF.

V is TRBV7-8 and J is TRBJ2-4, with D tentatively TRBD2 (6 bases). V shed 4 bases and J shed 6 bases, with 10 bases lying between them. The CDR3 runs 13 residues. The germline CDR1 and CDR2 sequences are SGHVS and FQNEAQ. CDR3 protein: CASSWRGGNIQYF. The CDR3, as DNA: TGTGCCAGCAGCTGGAGGGGAGGAAACATTCAGTACTTC.